The clone carrying this T cell receptor beta chain was seen a few times. From germline, CDR1 is SGHRS and CDR2 YFSETQ. The CDR3 is 15 residues long. The trim removed 4 bases at V and 6 bases at J, leaving 12 bases unmatched. The entry originates in a study of T cells in Graves' hyperthyroidism and ophthalmopathy. Amplification of TCR beta CDR3 regions was performed using RNA transcripts as template. Primed by the HTBI set, a first-round RT-PCR was run on the TCR CDR3. TCRdb recomputed calls from the multiplex PCR reads with MiXCR, one row per CDR3 protein. The sample carries about 420,000 distinct CDR3 sequences, around 15% recorded once.

The clonotype originates from a young woman with Graves' hyperthyroidism. What was sequenced was blood. This chain links TRBV5-1 with TRBJ2-7; TRBD2 matches at 8 bases. CDR3 nucleotide sequence: TGCGCCAGCAGCGCGGGACTAGTGGGGTTGTCCGAGCAGTACTTC. Translating it yields CASSAGLVGLSEQYF.